Presented here are 17 T cell receptor beta chains from one specimen sequenced in a study of cytomegalovirus exposure and HLA in healthy donors. Use of 60 Vbeta and 13 Jbeta primers characterized the PCR. Assay used: immunoSEQ multiplex PCR; TCRdb lists only in-frame clones, some missing. The sample contains 95,000 to 150,000 clones, 65% to 80% of which appear only once. The sequencing sample was made of PBMCs. The receptors derive from a woman in her fifties or sixties in good health and CMV-seropositive.

The chain is built from TRBV19 and TRBJ2-7; 10 nucleotides match TRBD2. The CDR3 covers 15 residues. From germline, CDR1 is LNHDA and CDR2 SQIVND (reference sequence). The junction had 3 bases not matched to a gene; V was cut back by 4 bases and J by 0 bases. The CDR3: CASSRLAGDSYEQYF. CDR3 DNA: TGTGCCAGTAGTAGGCTAGCGGGGGACTCCTACGAGCAGTACTTC.

A few counts support this clone. This chain joins TRBV11-3 and TRBJ1-1; TRBD1 aligns across 8 bases. Germline values: CDR1 SGHNT, CDR2 YENEEA. This CDR3 spans 19 amino acids. With V trimmed by 5 bases and J by 3 bases, 20 bases remained unmatched. The CDR3 region has the DNA TGTGCCAGCAGCCCCTTACCCGACAGGGGAGAGCATTATCACACTGAAGCTTTCTTT. It is translated as CASSPLPDRGEHYHTEAFF.

Only a few counts were recorded for this clone. The rearrangement links TRBV11-2 to TRBJ2-7, with 9 positions matching TRBD1. V lost 1 base and J lost 2; bases outside the gene matches: 3. The CDR3 extends over 15 amino acids. Germline CDR1 and CDR2: SGHAT and FQNNGV. In DNA form, the CDR3 reads TGTGCCAGCAGCTTAGGGACAGGGGCGACCTACGAGCAGTACTTC. Translation gives CASSLGTGATYEQYF.

This clone was seen only a few times. This chain joins TRBV25-1 and TRBJ1-1, with D possibly being TRBD1 (6 bases). Germline V CDR1 and CDR2: MGHDK, SYGVNS. CDR3 length equals 15 residues. The germline V and J ends were trimmed by 1 base and 11 bases, with 20 bases remaining between them. The CDR3, as DNA: TGTGCCAGCAGTGAATCTATTGGACAGCCCAGGGATGCTTTCTTT. This codes for CASSESIGQPRDAFF.

The CDR3 DNA reads TGTGCCAGCAGCCAGCGGGGGGGGGCGACAGATACGCAGTATTTT. This gives the protein CASSQRGGATDTQYF. The chain employs TRBV14 and TRBJ2-3; 9 bases align to TRBD2. The CDR3 consists of 15 residues. The V segment lost 3 bases and the J segment 3 bases; nucleotides outside the gene matches: 4. CDR1 SGHDN and CDR2 FVKESK come from the germline V gene. The whole variable domain, remainder taken from reference TRBV14 and TRBJ2-3, is EAGVTQFPSHSVIEKGQTVTLRCDPISGHDNLYWYRRVMGKEIKFLLHFVKESKQDESGMPNNRFLAERTGGTYSTLKVQPAELEDSGVYFCASSQRGGATDTQYFGPGTRLTVL.

The gene calls are TRBV11-1 and TRBJ2-3; TRBD1 is a possible D gene (5 bases). CDR1 is SGHAT, CDR2 FQDESV, per germline (reference sequence). The CDR3 runs to 15 residues. V was clipped by 1 base and J by 4 bases, with 12 bases between them. DNA for the CDR3: TGTGCCAGCAGCTTAGTGGGGCTCCCTGCAGATACGCAGTATTTT. Residues: CASSLVGLPADTQYF. The variable domain in full, with the rest retrieved from reference TRBV11-1 and TRBJ2-3, is EAEVAQSPRYKITEKSQAVAFWCDPISGHATLYWYRQILGQGPELLVQFQDESVVDDSQLPKDRFSAERLKGVDSTLKIQPAELGDSAMYLCASSLVGLPADTQYFGPGTRLTVL.

The rearrangement uses TRBV6-5 and TRBJ1-4; TRBD1 matches 8 bases. The germline CDR1 and CDR2 sequences are MNHEY and SVGAGI. CDR3 length equals 15 residues. J was trimmed by 7 bases and V by 1 base; bases with no gene match: 5. The DNA for the CDR3 is TGTGCCAGCAGTTACTTACGACAGGGGAGTGAAAAACTGTTTTTT. This codes for CASSYLRQGSEKLFF.

The chain employs TRBV7-8 and TRBJ1-6; tentatively, D is TRBD1 (6 bases). The CDR3 loop spans 14 amino acids. Germline V gene lookup returns CDR1 SGHVS and CDR2 FQNEAQ. Trimming stripped 2 bases from V and 8 bases from J, with 10 bases between. The CDR3 here is CASSLSTGHSPLHF. Here the CDR3 DNA reads TGTGCCAGCAGCTTATCGACAGGTCATTCACCCCTCCACTTT. The whole variable domain, remainder taken from reference TRBV7-8 and TRBJ1-6, is GAGVSQSPRYKVAKRGQDVALRCDPISGHVSLFWYQQALGQGPEFLTYFQNEAQLDKSGLPSDRFFAERPEGSVSTLKIQRTQQEDSAVYLCASSLSTGHSPLHFGNGTRLTVT.

The chain recombines TRBV4-1 with TRBJ1-3; TRBD1 aligns across 10 bases. V was clipped by 3 bases and J by 0 bases; unmatched bases: 8. The CDR3 has 18 residues. Germline V CDR1 and CDR2: MGHRA, YSYEKL. The CDR3 coding sequence is TGCGCCAGCAGCCACGGGACAGGGGTTCCCGTCTCTGGAAACACCATATATTTT. Protein product: CASSHGTGVPVSGNTIYF.

J is TRBJ2-1 and V is TRBV7-2, with 8 nucleotides matching TRBD2. The CDR3 totals 17 residues. J was trimmed by 0 bases and V by 2 bases; bases with no gene match: 6. The V gene's germline CDR1 is SGHTA and CDR2 FQGNSA. DNA of the CDR3: TGTGCCAGCAGCTTACCTAGCGGGTCTTCCTCCTACAATGAGCAGTTCTTC. Translating gives CASSLPSGSSSYNEQFF.

This chain connects TRBV7-2 to TRBJ1-4; D call uncertain. This CDR3 has 15 amino acids. Germline CDR1 is SGHTA and CDR2 is FQGNSA. Deletions cut 3 bases from V and 8 bases from J, with 16 bases between. CDR3 DNA sequence: TGTGCCAGCAGCTTGGGGAGGAGGGCCCAGGAAAAACTGTTTTTT. Translating it yields CASSLGRRAQEKLFF.

The genes are TRBV18 and TRBJ1-3; D gene unclear. V lost 1 base and J lost 0, with 10 bases in between. Germline loops: CDR1 KGHSH, CDR2 LQKENI. The CDR3 totals 16 residues. This CDR3 reads CASSPRRASSGNTIYF. In DNA, the CDR3 is TGTGCCAGCTCACCACGGAGGGCGTCCTCTGGAAACACCATATATTTT.

This chain connects TRBV28 to TRBJ2-7; 11 bases align to TRBD1. The CDR3 consists of 15 residues. The V gene's germline CDR1 is MDHEN and CDR2 SYDVKM. The J segment lost 3 bases and the V segment lost 6 bases, leaving 7 bases of the junction unmatched. As DNA, the CDR3 is TGTGCCAGCAGCCCGGGAGGGACAGGGGGCTACGAGCAGTACTTC. Encoded protein: CASSPGGTGGYEQYF. Supplemented by reference TRBV28 and TRBJ2-7, the full variable domain reads DVKVTQSSRYLVKRTGEKVFLECVQDMDHENMFWYRQDPGLGLRLIYFSYDVKMKEKGDIPEGYSVSREKKERFSLILESASTNQTSMYLCASSPGGTGGYEQYFGPGTRLTVT.

The rearrangement uses TRBV29-1 and TRBJ2-3; D not resolved. Trimming took off 4 bases at V and 7 bases at J, with 12 bases between the two ends. CDR1 is SQVTM and CDR2 is ANQGSEA in the germline V gene. The CDR3 totals 12 residues. As DNA, the CDR3 is TGCAGCGTTGGCGATAACCCCAATACGCAGTATTTT. Translating gives CSVGDNPNTQYF.

The chain combines TRBV19 with TRBJ1-2; 9 bases line up with TRBD1. From germline, CDR1 is LNHDA and CDR2 SQIVND (reference sequence). V lost 5 bases to trimming and J lost 6 bases; unmatched junction nucleotides: 10. The CDR3 has 15 amino acids. CDR3 loop: CASSPPRGQGHGYTF. Written as DNA, the CDR3 is TGTGCCAGTAGTCCACCCAGGGGACAGGGCCATGGCTACACCTTC.

This clone has only a few counts. The J gene is TRBJ2-1, the V gene TRBV18; 7 nucleotides match TRBD2. The CDR3 totals 16 residues. Per germline, CDR1 KGHSH and CDR2 LQKENI. V lost 6 bases and J lost 2; bases outside the gene matches: 10. The DNA of the CDR3 is TGTGCCAGCTCCCGGATCGAGGGGACTACCTACAATGAGCAGTTCTTC. It yields the protein CASSRIEGTTYNEQFF.

This clone has more than one count but fewer than ten. The rearrangement uses TRBV29-1 and TRBJ1-2; 10 bases are shared with TRBD1. The CDR3 extends over 14 amino acids. Germline CDR1 and CDR2: SQVTM and ANQGSEA. With V trimmed by 0 bases and J by 6 bases, 4 bases remained unmatched. The CDR3 DNA follows: TGCAGCGTTGAAGATTCGGGACAGGGGAATGGCTACACCTTC. Its protein product is CSVEDSGQGNGYTF. The whole variable domain, remainder taken from reference TRBV29-1 and TRBJ1-2, is SAVISQKPSRDICQRGTSLTIQCQVDSQVTMMFWYRQQPGQSLTLIATANQGSEATYESGFVIDKFPISRPNLTFSTLTVSNMSPEDSSIYLCSVEDSGQGNGYTFGSGTRLTVV.